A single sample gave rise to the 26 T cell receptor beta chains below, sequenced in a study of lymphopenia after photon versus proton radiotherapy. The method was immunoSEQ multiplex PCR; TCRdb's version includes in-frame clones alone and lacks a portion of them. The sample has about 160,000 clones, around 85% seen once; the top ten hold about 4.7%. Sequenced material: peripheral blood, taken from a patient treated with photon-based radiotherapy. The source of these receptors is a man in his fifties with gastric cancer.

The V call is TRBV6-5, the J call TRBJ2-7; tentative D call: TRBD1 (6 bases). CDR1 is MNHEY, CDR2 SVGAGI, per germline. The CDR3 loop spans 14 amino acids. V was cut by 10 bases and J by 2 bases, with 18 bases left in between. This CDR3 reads CATKSTGNTYEQYF. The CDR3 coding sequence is TGTGCCACCAAAAGCACAGGGAACACCTACGAGCAGTACTTC.

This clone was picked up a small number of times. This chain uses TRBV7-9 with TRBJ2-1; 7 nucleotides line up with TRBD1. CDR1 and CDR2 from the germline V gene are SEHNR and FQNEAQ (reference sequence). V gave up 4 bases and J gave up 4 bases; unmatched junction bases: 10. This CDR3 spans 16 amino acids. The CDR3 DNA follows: TGTGCCAGCAGCTCCGGCACAGGGGCAGAGTACAATGAGCAGTTCTTC. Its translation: CASSSGTGAEYNEQFF. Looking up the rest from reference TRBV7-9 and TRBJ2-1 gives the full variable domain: DTGVSQNPRHKITKRGQNVTFRCDPISEHNRLYWYRQTLGQGPEFLTYFQNEAQLEKSRLLSDRFSAERPKGSFSTLEIQRTEQGDSAMYLCASSSGTGAEYNEQFFGPGTRLTVL.

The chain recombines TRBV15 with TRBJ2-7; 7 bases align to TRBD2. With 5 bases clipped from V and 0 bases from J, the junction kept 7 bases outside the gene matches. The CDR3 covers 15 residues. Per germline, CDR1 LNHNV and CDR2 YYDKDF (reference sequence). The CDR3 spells CATSGELAYSYEQYF. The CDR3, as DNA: TGTGCCACCAGCGGCGAACTAGCGTACTCCTACGAGCAGTACTTC.

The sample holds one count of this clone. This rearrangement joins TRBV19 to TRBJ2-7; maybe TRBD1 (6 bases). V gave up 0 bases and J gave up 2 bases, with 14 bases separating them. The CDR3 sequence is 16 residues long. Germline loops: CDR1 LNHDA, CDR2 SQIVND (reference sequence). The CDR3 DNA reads TGTGCCAGTAGTATAGAGCTTGGACAGAGAACCTACGAGCAGTACTTC. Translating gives CASSIELGQRTYEQYF.

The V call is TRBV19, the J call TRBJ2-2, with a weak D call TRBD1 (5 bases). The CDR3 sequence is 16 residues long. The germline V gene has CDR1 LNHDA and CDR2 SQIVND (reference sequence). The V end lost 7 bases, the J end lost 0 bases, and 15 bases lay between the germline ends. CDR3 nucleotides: TGTGCCAGTAAGACAGTTAGACAGACGAACACCGGGGAGCTGTTTTTT. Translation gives CASKTVRQTNTGELFF.

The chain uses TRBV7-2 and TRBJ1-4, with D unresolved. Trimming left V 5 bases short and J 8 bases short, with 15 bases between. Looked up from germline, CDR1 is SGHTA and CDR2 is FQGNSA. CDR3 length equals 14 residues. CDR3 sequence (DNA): TGTGCCAGCAGCCCTCCCCCCTATGGGGAAAAACTGTTTTTT. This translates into CASSPPPYGEKLFF.

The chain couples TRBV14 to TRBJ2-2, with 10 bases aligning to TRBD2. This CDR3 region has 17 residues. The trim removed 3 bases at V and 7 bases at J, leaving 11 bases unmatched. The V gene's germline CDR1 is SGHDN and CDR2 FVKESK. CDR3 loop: CASSHVSLAGVVGELFF. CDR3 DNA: TGTGCCAGCAGCCACGTTAGCCTAGCGGGAGTGGTCGGGGAGCTGTTTTTT.

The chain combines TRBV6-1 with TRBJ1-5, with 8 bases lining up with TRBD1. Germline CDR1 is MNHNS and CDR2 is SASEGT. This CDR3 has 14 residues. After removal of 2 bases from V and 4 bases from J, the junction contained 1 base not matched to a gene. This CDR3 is CASSEQGANQPQHF. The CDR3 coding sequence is TGTGCCAGCAGTGAACAGGGGGCTAATCAGCCCCAGCATTTT.

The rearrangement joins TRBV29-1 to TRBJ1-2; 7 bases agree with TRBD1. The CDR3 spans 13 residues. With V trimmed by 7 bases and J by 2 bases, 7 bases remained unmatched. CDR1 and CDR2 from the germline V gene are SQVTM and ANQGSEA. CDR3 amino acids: CSARGQTNYGYTF. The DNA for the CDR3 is TGCAGCGCTAGGGGGCAGACGAACTATGGCTACACCTTC.

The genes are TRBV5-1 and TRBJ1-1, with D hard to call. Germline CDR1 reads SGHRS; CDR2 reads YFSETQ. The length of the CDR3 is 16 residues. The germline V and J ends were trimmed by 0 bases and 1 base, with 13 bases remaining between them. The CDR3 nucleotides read TGCGCCAGCAGCTTGGCCACGGGTGGGCAGAACACTGAAGCTTTCTTT. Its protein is CASSLATGGQNTEAFF.

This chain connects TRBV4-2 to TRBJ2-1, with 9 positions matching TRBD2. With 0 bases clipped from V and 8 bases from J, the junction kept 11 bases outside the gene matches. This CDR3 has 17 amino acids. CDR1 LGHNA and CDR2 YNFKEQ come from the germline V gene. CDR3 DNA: TGTGCCAGCAGCCAAGAGGAACTAGCGGGCTATAGCGATGAGCAGTTCTTC. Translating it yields CASSQEELAGYSDEQFF.

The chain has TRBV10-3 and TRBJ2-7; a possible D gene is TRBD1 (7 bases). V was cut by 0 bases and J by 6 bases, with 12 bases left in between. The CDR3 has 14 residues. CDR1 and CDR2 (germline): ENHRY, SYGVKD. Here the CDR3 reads CAISESRQGGEQYF. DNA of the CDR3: TGTGCCATCAGTGAGTCTAGGCAGGGGGGCGAGCAGTACTTC.

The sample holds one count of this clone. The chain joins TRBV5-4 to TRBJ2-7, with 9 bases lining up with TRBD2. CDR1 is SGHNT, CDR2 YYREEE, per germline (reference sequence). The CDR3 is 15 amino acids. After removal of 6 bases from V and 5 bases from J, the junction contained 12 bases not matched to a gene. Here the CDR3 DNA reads TGTGCCAGCACACCCGGGCGGGAGGGCCAGAACGAGCAGTACTTC. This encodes CASTPGREGQNEQYF.

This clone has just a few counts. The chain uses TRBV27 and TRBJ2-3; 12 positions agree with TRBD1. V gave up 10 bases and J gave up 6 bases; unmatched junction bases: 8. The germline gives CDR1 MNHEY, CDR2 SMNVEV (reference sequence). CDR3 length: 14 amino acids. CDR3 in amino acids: CATGDRGRGDTQYF. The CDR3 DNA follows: TGTGCCACGGGGGACAGGGGGCGCGGGGATACGCAGTATTTT.

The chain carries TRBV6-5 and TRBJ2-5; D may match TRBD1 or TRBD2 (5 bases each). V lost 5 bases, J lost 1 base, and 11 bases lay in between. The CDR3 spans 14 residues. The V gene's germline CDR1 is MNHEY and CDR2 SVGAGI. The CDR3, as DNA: TGTGCCAGCAGTCCGGGACGGGTCCAAGAGACCCAGTACTTC. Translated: CASSPGRVQETQYF.

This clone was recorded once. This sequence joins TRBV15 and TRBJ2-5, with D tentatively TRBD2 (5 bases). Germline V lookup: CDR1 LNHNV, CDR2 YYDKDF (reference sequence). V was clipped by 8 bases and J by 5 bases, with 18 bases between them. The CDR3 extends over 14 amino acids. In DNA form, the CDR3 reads TGTGCCACCGGACTGGGCAGTAAAGAGGAGACCCAGTACTTC. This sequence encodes CATGLGSKEETQYF.

The CDR3 coding sequence is TGTGCCAGCTCACCACCGGGAGGCGAGCAGTACTTC. Its translation is CASSPPGGEQYF. The chain combines TRBV18 with TRBJ2-7; TRBD2 is a possible D gene (6 bases). Deletions cut 0 bases from V and 6 bases from J, with 6 bases between. The CDR3 contains 12 residues. The germline V gene has CDR1 KGHSH and CDR2 LQKENI.

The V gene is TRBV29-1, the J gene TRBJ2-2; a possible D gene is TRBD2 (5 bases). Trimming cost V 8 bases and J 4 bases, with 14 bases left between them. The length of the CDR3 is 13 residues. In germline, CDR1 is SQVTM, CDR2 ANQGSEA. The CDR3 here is CSFWEKSTGELFF. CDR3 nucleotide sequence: TGCAGCTTCTGGGAGAAGAGCACCGGGGAGCTGTTTTTT.

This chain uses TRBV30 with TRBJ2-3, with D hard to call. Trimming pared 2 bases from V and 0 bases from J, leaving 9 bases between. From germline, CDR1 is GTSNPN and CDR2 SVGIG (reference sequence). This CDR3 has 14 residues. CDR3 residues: CAWSQTGSTDTQYF. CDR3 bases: TGTGCCTGGAGTCAGACTGGAAGCACAGATACGCAGTATTTT.

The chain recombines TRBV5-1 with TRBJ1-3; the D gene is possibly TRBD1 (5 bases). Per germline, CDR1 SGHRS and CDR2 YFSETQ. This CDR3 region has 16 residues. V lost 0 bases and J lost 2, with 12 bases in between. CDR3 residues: CASSLESWGAGNTIYF. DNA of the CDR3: TGCGCCAGCAGCTTGGAATCGTGGGGGGCTGGAAACACCATATATTTT.

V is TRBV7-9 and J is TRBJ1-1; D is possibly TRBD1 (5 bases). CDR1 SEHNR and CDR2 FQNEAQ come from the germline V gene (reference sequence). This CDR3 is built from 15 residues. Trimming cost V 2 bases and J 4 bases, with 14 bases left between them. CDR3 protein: CASSLISGAGTEAFF. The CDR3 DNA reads TGTGCCAGCAGCTTAATTTCCGGGGCGGGCACTGAAGCTTTCTTT.

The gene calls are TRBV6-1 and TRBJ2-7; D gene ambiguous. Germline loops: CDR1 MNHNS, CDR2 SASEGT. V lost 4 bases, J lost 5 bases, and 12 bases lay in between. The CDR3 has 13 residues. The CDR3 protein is CASSVMMGNEQYF. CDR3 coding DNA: TGTGCCAGCAGTGTAATGATGGGAAACGAGCAGTACTTC.

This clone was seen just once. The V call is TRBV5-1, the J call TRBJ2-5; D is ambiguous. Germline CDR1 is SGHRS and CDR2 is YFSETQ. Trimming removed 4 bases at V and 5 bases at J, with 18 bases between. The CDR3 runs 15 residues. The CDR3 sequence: CASSPDPRQGETQYF. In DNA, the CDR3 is TGCGCCAGCAGCCCCGACCCGAGGCAAGGGGAGACCCAGTACTTC.

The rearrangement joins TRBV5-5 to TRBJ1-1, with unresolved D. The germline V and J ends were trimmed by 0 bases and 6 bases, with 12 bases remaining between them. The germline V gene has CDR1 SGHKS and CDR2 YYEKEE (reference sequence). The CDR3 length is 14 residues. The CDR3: CASSLEGNMAEAFF. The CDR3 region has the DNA TGTGCCAGCAGCTTGGAGGGAAATATGGCTGAAGCTTTCTTT. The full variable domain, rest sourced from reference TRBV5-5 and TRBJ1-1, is DAGVTQSPTHLIKTRGQQVTLRCSPISGHKSVSWYQQVLGQGPQFIFQYYEKEERGRGNFPDRFSARQFPNYSSELNVNALLLGDSALYLCASSLEGNMAEAFFGQGTRLTVV.

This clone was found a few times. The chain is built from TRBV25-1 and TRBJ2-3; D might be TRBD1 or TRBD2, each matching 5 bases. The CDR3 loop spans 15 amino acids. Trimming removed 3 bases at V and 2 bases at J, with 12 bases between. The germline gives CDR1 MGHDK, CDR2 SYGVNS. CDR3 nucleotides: TGTGCCAGCAGTGATACGGGGCGCCCCACAGATACGCAGTATTTT. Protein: CASSDTGRPTDTQYF.

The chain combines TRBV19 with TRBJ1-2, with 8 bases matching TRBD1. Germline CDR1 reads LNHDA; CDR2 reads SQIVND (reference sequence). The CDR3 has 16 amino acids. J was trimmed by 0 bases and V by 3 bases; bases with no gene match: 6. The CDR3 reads CASSMTGASANYGYTF. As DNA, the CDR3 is TGTGCCAGTAGTATGACAGGGGCTTCTGCTAACTATGGCTACACCTTC.